A selection of T cell receptor beta chains follows, all from one sample in a study of control samples from healthy donors and cancer patients. Data came from immunoSEQ multiplex PCR; TCRdb stores just in-frame clones and leaves some out. The sample contains about 220,000 clones, just under 95% of which appear only once. The material sequenced was blood. The source of these receptors is a man aged 50-60 years in good health. CDR3s include the opening cysteine and the closing phenylalanine or tryptophan. The order of the fields is V gene, J gene, clone size, D gene, CDR3 DNA, CDR3 protein. D genes are given only for firm matches. Clone size is shown for a subset of rows, as once, few, many or a class of expanded clone.

V: TRBV6-2/TRBV6-3; J: TRBJ2-7; size: few; D: TRBD2; DNA: TGTGCCAGCAGTTACCGTACGGGGGGGCCTGATTACGAGCAGTACTTC; CDR3: CASSYRTGGPDYEQYF
V: TRBV28; J: TRBJ1-2; size: NA; D: NA; DNA: TGTGCCAGCAGTTTAGGGGGGGCCCAGTGGTATGGCTACACCTTC; CDR3: CASSLGGAQWYGYTF
V: TRBV11-2; J: TRBJ1-3; size: NA; D: NA; DNA: TGTGCCAGCTCGACAGGTTACACACTTGCTGGAAACACCATATATTTT; CDR3: CASSTGYTLAGNTIYF
V: TRBV6-5; J: TRBJ2-5; size: NA; D: NA; DNA: TGTGCCAGCATGAACTCCCTAGGACAAGAGACCCAGTACTTC; CDR3: CASMNSLGQETQYF
V: TRBV5-6; J: TRBJ2-3; size: NA; D: TRBD2; DNA: TGTGCCAGCTTCCCCTGGGAGGGTCAGGGCACAGATACGCAGTATTTT; CDR3: CASFPWEGQGTDTQYF
V: TRBV12-5; J: TRBJ2-3; size: NA; D: TRBD2; DNA: TGTGCTAGTGGTCCCGGGACTAGTCCGAGCACAGATACGCAGTATTTT; CDR3: CASGPGTSPSTDTQYF
V: TRBV3-1/TRBV3-2; J: TRBJ1-5; size: NA; D: NA; DNA: TGTGCCAGCAGCCAAGGTCTGGGGAATCAGCCCCAGCATTTT; CDR3: CASSQGLGNQPQHF
V: TRBV29-1; J: TRBJ1-2; size: NA; D: TRBD1; DNA: TGCAGCGTAACAGGGGGCTATGGCTACACCTTC; CDR3: CSVTGGYGYTF
V: TRBV30; J: TRBJ2-7; size: NA; D: NA; DNA: TGTGCCTTAGCCCTTGCAGGCCGCGAGCAGTACTTC; CDR3: CALALAGREQYF
V: TRBV6-5; J: TRBJ1-1; size: NA; D: NA; DNA: TGTGCCAGTATCATGGGGGGCGCGGGGGCTGAAGCTTTCTTT; CDR3: CASIMGGAGAEAFF
V: TRBV5-1; J: TRBJ1-1; size: NA; D: TRBD1; DNA: TGCGCCAGCAGCTTTACAGGGGACACTGAAGCTTTCTTT; CDR3: CASSFTGDTEAFF
V: TRBV6-1; J: TRBJ1-2; size: NA; D: TRBD1; DNA: TGTGCCAGCAGTGAACGCCCCGGGACAGGGGTCTATGGCTACACCTTC; CDR3: CASSERPGTGVYGYTF
V: TRBV6-5; J: TRBJ2-5; size: NA; D: TRBD2; DNA: TGTGCCAGCAGGTCCGGGACTAGGGAGACCCAGTACTTC; CDR3: CASRSGTRETQYF
V: TRBV7-9; J: TRBJ1-6; size: once; D: NA; DNA: TGTGCCAGCAGCCCGGGGAATACTATGGGGTCACCCCTCCACTTT; CDR3: CASSPGNTMGSPLHF
V: TRBV28; J: TRBJ2-6; size: NA; D: TRBD1; DNA: TGTGCCAGCCTCGGACAGGGGGACTCTGGGGCCAACGTCCTGACTTTC; CDR3: CASLGQGDSGANVLTF
V: TRBV7-2; J: TRBJ2-2; size: NA; D: TRBD1; DNA: TGTGCCAGCAGCTCACTGGGACAGGGGGGGAACACCGGGGAGCTGTTTTTT; CDR3: CASSSLGQGGNTGELFF
V: TRBV18; J: TRBJ1-2; size: NA; D: NA; DNA: TGTGCCAGCTCACTCCTCGACATGTACGGCTACACCTTC; CDR3: CASSLLDMYGYTF
V: TRBV6-5; J: TRBJ1-3; size: NA; D: NA; DNA: TGTGCCAGCAGCCGCCAGACTGCTGGAAACACCATATATTTT; CDR3: CASSRQTAGNTIYF
V: TRBV7-8; J: TRBJ1-5; size: NA; D: TRBD1; DNA: TGTGCCAGCGGAGGACAGGGGCAGCCCCAGCATTTT; CDR3: CASGGQGQPQHF
V: TRBV7-9; J: TRBJ2-2; size: NA; D: NA; DNA: TGTGCCAGCAGCCGCCCCACCGGGGAGCTGTTTTTT; CDR3: CASSRPTGELFF
V: TRBV2; J: TRBJ1-1; size: NA; D: NA; DNA: TGTGCCAGCAGTTCGGGGACTGAAGCTTTCTTT; CDR3: CASSSGTEAFF
V: TRBV25-1; J: TRBJ1-6; size: NA; D: NA; DNA: TGTGCCAGCAGTGATACGGGAAGTTCACCCCTCCACTTT; CDR3: CASSDTGSSPLHF
V: TRBV28; J: TRBJ1-4; size: NA; D: TRBD1; DNA: TGTGCCAGCAGTTTCGGACAGGGGCTGCGGGGGGATGAAAAACTGTTTTTT; CDR3: CASSFGQGLRGDEKLFF
V: TRBV20-1; J: TRBJ1-1; size: NA; D: TRBD1; DNA: TGCAGTGCTAGTAAGGACAGGGGGGTTCGGAGCACTGAAGCTTTCTTT; CDR3: CSASKDRGVRSTEAFF
V: TRBV9; J: TRBJ2-7; size: NA; D: TRBD2; DNA: TGTGCCAGCAGCGTAGGTCTAGCGGGGGGTTCCTACGAGCAGTACTTC; CDR3: CASSVGLAGGSYEQYF
V: TRBV20-1; J: TRBJ1-1; size: NA; D: NA; DNA: TGCAGCGCCCTCGAGCCCACTGAAGCTTTCTTT; CDR3: CSALEPTEAFF
V: TRBV9; J: TRBJ2-5; size: NA; D: NA; DNA: TGTGCCAGCAGCCGCGCCGCCGGGCGCCACTACCAAGAGACCCAGTACTTC; CDR3: CASSRAAGRHYQETQYF
V: TRBV4-1; J: TRBJ1-4; size: NA; D: NA; DNA: TGCGCCAGCAGCCAGGGCCCAGAGGAAAAACTGTTTTTT; CDR3: CASSQGPEEKLFF
V: TRBV18; J: TRBJ1-4; size: NA; D: TRBD1; DNA: TGTGCCAGCTCGCCGCGGACAGGGGGCGATGAAAAACTGTTTTTT; CDR3: CASSPRTGGDEKLFF
V: TRBV11-2; J: TRBJ2-2; size: NA; D: NA; DNA: TGTGCCAGCAGCTTAGGTCCCACGGCAGGGTTCGGGACCGGGGAGCTGTTTTTT; CDR3: CASSLGPTAGFGTGELFF
V: TRBV28; J: TRBJ2-1; size: NA; D: TRBD2; DNA: TGTGCCAGCAGTTTATTGCGGGGGGGCTTCCACAATGAGCAGTTCTTC; CDR3: CASSLLRGGFHNEQFF
V: TRBV19; J: TRBJ1-1; size: once; D: NA; DNA: TGTGCCAGTACCCAAGGATCAGGGTGGAACACTGAAGCTTTCTTT; CDR3: CASTQGSGWNTEAFF
V: TRBV7-9; J: TRBJ2-1; size: NA; D: NA; DNA: TGTGCCAGCACTAGACTCGGGACTCCTAACAATGAGCAGTTCTTC; CDR3: CASTRLGTPNNEQFF
V: TRBV7-8; J: TRBJ1-5; size: NA; D: NA; DNA: TGTGCCAGCAGCTTTGAACTGAGTAGCAATCAGCCCCAGCATTTT; CDR3: CASSFELSSNQPQHF
V: TRBV5-5; J: TRBJ2-6; size: once; D: NA; DNA: TGTGCCAGCAGCTTGGTTCCGACGTCTAACTCTGGGGCCAACGTCCTGACTTTC; CDR3: CASSLVPTSNSGANVLTF
V: TRBV28; J: TRBJ2-4; size: NA; D: NA; DNA: TGTGCCAGCAGTCAATCCATTCAGTACTTC; CDR3: CASSQSIQYF
V: TRBV7-9; J: TRBJ1-5; size: NA; D: NA; DNA: TGTGCCAGCAGCTTGGGGGCAGGCAGGGCGCAGCCCCAGCATTTT; CDR3: CASSLGAGRAQPQHF
V: TRBV19; J: TRBJ2-7; size: NA; D: TRBD2; DNA: TGTGCCAGTAGTATGGTAGCGGGGGGCGTATACGAGCAGTACTTC; CDR3: CASSMVAGGVYEQYF
V: TRBV6-6; J: TRBJ1-4; size: NA; D: NA; DNA: TGTGCCAGCAACCTGGCCACTCCGCCGAATGAAAAACTGTTTTTT; CDR3: CASNLATPPNEKLFF
V: TRBV5-1; J: TRBJ1-1; size: NA; D: NA; DNA: TGCGCCAGCAGCTTGATGGAGCTCAACACTGAAGCTTTCTTT; CDR3: CASSLMELNTEAFF
V: TRBV9; J: TRBJ2-1; size: NA; D: NA; DNA: TGTGCCAGCAGCGTAGAAGGGGCCGGTGAGCAGTTCTTC; CDR3: CASSVEGAGEQFF
V: TRBV28; J: TRBJ1-3; size: once; D: NA; DNA: TGTGCCAGCAGTTTTGTACGACGGACCTCTGGAAACACCATATATTTT; CDR3: CASSFVRRTSGNTIYF
V: TRBV19; J: TRBJ1-1; size: NA; D: TRBD1; DNA: TGTGCCAGTAGTATAAACCGGGACAGGGGGCCTCTCACTGAAGCTTTCTTT; CDR3: CASSINRDRGPLTEAFF
V: TRBV12-3/TRBV12-4; J: TRBJ1-2; size: NA; D: NA; DNA: TGTGCCAGCAGTTTAGGCAGGGGACGGGGCTACACCTTC; CDR3: CASSLGRGRGYTF
V: TRBV2; J: TRBJ2-7; size: NA; D: NA; DNA: TGTGCCAGCAGTGAATGGAGGGGAAGCGAGCAGTACTTC; CDR3: CASSEWRGSEQYF
V: TRBV4-1; J: TRBJ2-1; size: NA; D: TRBD2; DNA: TGCGCCAGCAGCCAAATCGGCGGGGGGGCTCGTGCTGAGCAGTTCTTC; CDR3: CASSQIGGGARAEQFF
V: TRBV28; J: TRBJ1-4; size: NA; D: NA; DNA: TGTGCCAGCACCCACGGGGGGATTTACGAAAAACTGTTTTTT; CDR3: CASTHGGIYEKLFF
V: TRBV28; J: TRBJ1-2; size: NA; D: NA; DNA: TGTGCCAGCAGTTTGGGGGACTATGGCTACACCTTC; CDR3: CASSLGDYGYTF
V: TRBV7-9; J: TRBJ1-1; size: NA; D: NA; DNA: TGTGCCAGCAGCTTACGCGGTAACACTGAAGCTTTCTTT; CDR3: CASSLRGNTEAFF
V: TRBV6-6; J: TRBJ2-1; size: NA; D: TRBD2; DNA: TGTGCCAGCAGAACAGCGGGGGTTGACTACAATGAGCAGTTCTTC; CDR3: CASRTAGVDYNEQFF
V: TRBV7-2; J: TRBJ2-5; size: NA; D: TRBD2; DNA: TGTGCCAGCAGCTCCGGGGGGGCTCATCAGACCCAGTACTTC; CDR3: CASSSGGAHQTQYF
V: TRBV13; J: TRBJ1-1; size: NA; D: TRBD1; DNA: TGTGCCAGCAGCCCAGGTGACAGGGGATCCACTGAAGCTTTCTTT; CDR3: CASSPGDRGSTEAFF
V: TRBV10-2; J: TRBJ1-2; size: NA; D: NA; DNA: TGCGCCAGCAGTGAGACAGGGTCCCCTGACTATGGCTACACCTTC; CDR3: CASSETGSPDYGYTF
V: TRBV11-2; J: TRBJ1-1; size: NA; D: NA; DNA: TGTGCCAGCAGCCTAATTAAGAACACTGAAGCTTTCTTT; CDR3: CASSLIKNTEAFF
V: TRBV7-9; J: TRBJ2-3; size: NA; D: NA; DNA: TGTGCCAGCAGCTCTCGACTGGGCACGGAACTCACAGATACGCAGTATTTT; CDR3: CASSSRLGTELTDTQYF
V: TRBV6-5; J: TRBJ2-5; size: NA; D: NA; DNA: TGTGCCAGCAGCGGATTTGGAGGGGGCAGTGGGACCCAGTACTTC; CDR3: CASSGFGGGSGTQYF
V: TRBV6-5; J: TRBJ1-1; size: NA; D: NA; DNA: TGTGCCAGCAGTTACCGCCGTAGCACAGGGCACGAAGCTTTCTTT; CDR3: CASSYRRSTGHEAFF
V: TRBV5-1; J: TRBJ2-7; size: NA; D: TRBD2; DNA: TGCGCCAGCAGCTCTGGGACCGGGACTAGTTTTTCCGAGCAGTACTTC; CDR3: CASSSGTGTSFSEQYF